The source of this T cell receptor beta chain is a study of cytomegalovirus exposure and HLA in healthy donors. On the study more broadly: Later, an analysis reported that the 120 or so validation repertoires had used the same platform as the approximately 630 first-cohort repertoires.

Regarding the study as a whole: Diagnosis of cytomegalovirus status made by the classifier reportedly showed high specificity and sensitivity. Many donors shared some public TCRs, even though most TCR sequences were rare. Among TCR beta chains, those listed as cytomegalovirus-associated numbered roughly 150.

Comment on this clone: Its antigen is not identified.

Germline V gives CDR1 KGHSH, CDR2 LQKENI. Trimming took 3 bases from V and 2 from J; bases not matched to a gene: 9. This CDR3 has 16 amino acids. Using immunoSEQ multiplex PCR, the repertoire was profiled, and TCRdb retains in-frame clones only, with some absent. The data contain 200,000 to 250,000 clones, 87% of them seen just once; the ten biggest clones take up 2% to 2.5%. Sequencing input: PBMCs. The receptor was isolated from a woman between 18 and 30 years old in good health and CMV-seropositive. This chain joins TRBV18 and TRBJ2-7, with TRBD1 matching over 8 bases. The CDR3 protein is CASSPPDRVGAYEQYF. CDR3 sequence (DNA): TGTGCCAGCTCACCCCCGGACAGGGTCGGAGCCTACGAGCAGTACTTC.